Listed below are T cell receptor beta chains from one sample, sequenced in a study of blood T cells in healthy people across ages. TCRdb used MiXCR to reprocess the 5' RACE reads, holding one entry per CDR3 protein. This repertoire shows roughly 1.5 million distinct CDR3 sequences, roughly two fifths found once; its top ten account for about 4.1%. Material: blood. The receptors originated from a young woman in good health. The CDR3 runs from the conserved cysteine through the conserved F or W. D genes are given only for firm matches. Not every row has a clone size; where given, it reads once, few, many or a size class.

TRBJ1-1,TRBV7-9,NA,many,CASSLGSTEAFF,TGTGCCAGCAGCTTAGGGTCCACTGAAGCTTTCTTT
TRBJ2-3,TRBV7-8,TRBD2,NA,CASSGRRTSRATDTQYF,TGTGCCAGCAGTGGTCGAAGGACTAGCAGGGCCACAGATACGCAGTATTTT
TRBJ1-2,TRBV25-1,NA,many,CASSPAAGNYGYTF,TGTGCCAGCAGTCCCGCGGCCGGTAACTATGGCTACACCTTC
TRBJ1-2,TRBV6-6,NA,NA,CASSGGALGYTF,TGTGCCAGCTCCGGGGGGGCCTTAGGCTACACCTTC
TRBJ2-7,TRBV27,NA,few,CASSLSTDYEQYF,TGTGCCAGCAGTTTATCGACCGACTACGAGCAGTACTTC
TRBJ1-5,TRBV4-1,NA,NA,CASSHPGGNQPQHF,TGCGCCAGCAGCCATCCAGGGGGCAATCAGCCCCAGCATTTT
TRBJ2-7,TRBV28,TRBD2,NA,CATTGLADSYNEQYF,TGTGCCACTACGGGACTAGCGGACTCCTACAATGAGCAGTACTTC
TRBJ2-1,TRBV29-1,TRBD2,NA,CSVDRVSPSGTTYNEQFF,TGCAGCGTTGATAGGGTTTCTCCTAGCGGGACGACCTACAATGAGCAGTTCTTC
TRBJ2-7,TRBV28,TRBD2,few,CASRRAGDSYEQYF,TGTGCCAGTCGGAGAGCGGGGGATTCCTACGAGCAGTACTTC
TRBJ2-1,TRBV7-2,NA,NA,CASSLVGDETQFF,TGTGCCAGCAGCTTAGTTGGGGATGAGACCCAGTTCTTC